A selection of T cell receptor beta chains follows, all from one sample in a study of sequential checkpoint blockade in melanoma. Sequencing was performed with immunoSEQ multiplex PCR; in TCRdb, only in-frame clones are kept and a portion is missing. The sample shows about 17,000 clones, around 69% of them seen only once. The sample in question was CD8+ T cells sorted from blood (inferred from file names), obtained from a patient given nivolumab and ipilimumab in sequence. These TCRs come from a human donor with melanoma. The CDR3 runs from the conserved cysteine through the conserved F or W. Fields, in order: J gene, clone size, CDR3 length, V gene, D gene, CDR3 protein, CDR3 DNA. A D gene is named only where the DNA matches it firmly. Clone size is not always given. Where it is, it says once, few, many or a class for expanded clones.

J: TRBJ1-2; size: NA; length: 10; V: TRBV2; D: NA; CDR3: CASSRGGYTF; DNA: TGTGCCAGCTCCCGCGGGGGCTACACCTTC
J: TRBJ2-3; size: NA; length: 15; V: TRBV5-6; D: TRBD2; CDR3: CASSRLLAGRDEQYF; DNA: TGTGCCAGCAGCCGCTTACTAGCGGGGCGCGATGAGCAGTATTTT
J: TRBJ2-4; size: few; length: 15; V: TRBV7-6; D: TRBD1; CDR3: CASSADPGQVNIQYF; DNA: TGTGCCAGCAGCGCCGACCCGGGACAGGTGAACATTCAGTACTTC
J: TRBJ2-5; size: NA; length: 16; V: TRBV6-4; D: NA; CDR3: CASSEIAGVEQETQYF; DNA: TGTGCCAGCAGTGAAATTGCAGGGGTCGAACAAGAGACCCAGTACTTC
J: TRBJ1-2; size: NA; length: 13; V: TRBV7-6; D: NA; CDR3: CASSLSPLNGYTF; DNA: TGTGCCAGCAGCTTGTCCCCACTAAATGGCTACACCTTC
J: TRBJ1-2; size: NA; length: 13; V: TRBV9; D: NA; CDR3: CASSVATTYGYTF; DNA: TGTGCCAGCAGCGTAGCTACTACCTATGGCTACACCTTC
J: TRBJ1-1; size: NA; length: 13; V: TRBV6-5; D: TRBD1; CDR3: CASSYTGDTEAFF; DNA: TGTGCCAGCAGTTATACAGGGGACACTGAAGCTTTCTTT
J: TRBJ1-2; size: many; length: 14; V: TRBV6-4; D: NA; CDR3: CASSEAPGGNGYTF; DNA: TGTGCCAGCAGTGAAGCCCCTGGGGGGAATGGCTACACCTTC
J: TRBJ2-2; size: NA; length: 14; V: TRBV11-3; D: NA; CDR3: CASSSRTNTGELFF; DNA: TGTGCCAGCAGCTCGCGGACGAACACCGGGGAGCTGTTTTTT
J: TRBJ2-3; size: NA; length: 15; V: TRBV6-1; D: TRBD2; CDR3: CASSSQRGQTDTQYF; DNA: TGTGCCAGCAGTTCTCAGCGGGGGCAAACAGATACGCAGTATTTT
J: TRBJ1-1; size: NA; length: 13; V: TRBV6-5; D: NA; CDR3: CASSRQDHTEAFF; DNA: TGTGCCAGCAGTCGGCAGGATCACACTGAAGCTTTCTTT
J: TRBJ2-5; size: NA; length: 13; V: TRBV2; D: TRBD2; CDR3: CASIRGGQETQYF; DNA: TGTGCCAGCATCCGGGGGGGCCAAGAGACCCAGTACTTC
J: TRBJ1-2; size: few; length: 14; V: TRBV13; D: TRBD1; CDR3: CASSSSTGFYGYTF; DNA: TGTGCCAGCAGTTCGTCGACAGGGTTCTATGGCTACACCTTC
J: TRBJ2-1; size: NA; length: 12; V: TRBV5-1; D: NA; CDR3: CASSFSGGEQFF; DNA: TGCGCCAGCAGCTTTAGCGGCGGTGAGCAGTTCTTC
J: TRBJ2-1; size: NA; length: 16; V: TRBV27; D: NA; CDR3: CASSSTGFTIYNEQFF; DNA: TGTGCCAGCAGTTCAACGGGATTTACCATCTACAATGAGCAGTTCTTC
J: TRBJ1-2; size: NA; length: 14; V: TRBV6-5; D: NA; CDR3: CASSYSNRLYGYTF; DNA: TGTGCCAGCAGTTACTCGAACAGGCTCTATGGCTACACCTTC
J: TRBJ2-1; size: NA; length: 16; V: TRBV6-4; D: TRBD2; CDR3: CASSDSGSGVYNEQFF; DNA: TGTGCCAGCAGTGACTCAGGGAGCGGGGTCTACAATGAGCAGTTCTTC
J: TRBJ1-1; size: once; length: 12; V: TRBV11-3; D: NA; CDR3: CASSLGDTEAFF; DNA: TGTGCCAGCAGTCTAGGGGACACTGAAGCTTTCTTT
J: TRBJ1-1; size: NA; length: 16; V: TRBV4-1; D: TRBD1; CDR3: CASSHDPGTGGTEAFF; DNA: TGCGCCAGCAGCCATGACCCCGGGACAGGGGGCACTGAAGCTTTCTTT
J: TRBJ2-3; size: NA; length: 14; V: TRBV10-3; D: NA; CDR3: CAIRGSLFTDTQYF; DNA: TGTGCCATCCGGGGGTCATTATTCACAGATACGCAGTATTTT
J: TRBJ2-7; size: NA; length: 15; V: TRBV6-5; D: TRBD1; CDR3: CASSPGQGRFYEQYF; DNA: TGTGCCAGCAGTCCGGGACAGGGAAGGTTTTACGAGCAGTACTTC
J: TRBJ1-1; size: NA; length: 15; V: TRBV5-1; D: NA; CDR3: CASSAHEGIDTEAFF; DNA: TGCGCCAGCAGCGCACATGAGGGTATTGACACTGAAGCTTTCTTT
J: TRBJ2-2; size: NA; length: 17; V: TRBV4-1; D: TRBD2; CDR3: CASSQDGRLADTGELFF; DNA: TGCGCCAGCAGCCAAGATGGTCGCCTAGCGGACACCGGGGAGCTGTTTTTT
J: TRBJ2-5; size: few; length: 13; V: TRBV7-9; D: TRBD2; CDR3: CASPSGLQETQYF; DNA: TGTGCCAGCCCTAGCGGCCTACAAGAGACCCAGTACTTC
J: TRBJ2-7; size: NA; length: 14; V: TRBV5-8; D: NA; CDR3: CASSMGDTGGEQYF; DNA: TGTGCCAGCAGCATGGGGGACACCGGTGGCGAGCAGTACTTC
J: TRBJ1-4; size: NA; length: 14; V: TRBV7-8; D: NA; CDR3: CASSPPDNNEKLFF; DNA: TGTGCCAGCAGCCCCCCGGACAATAATGAAAAACTGTTTTTT
J: TRBJ2-1; size: NA; length: 16; V: TRBV19; D: TRBD1; CDR3: CASSISRQGSYNEQFF; DNA: TGTGCCAGTAGTATTAGTAGACAGGGCTCCTACAATGAGCAGTTCTTC
J: TRBJ2-5; size: NA; length: 16; V: TRBV21-1; D: NA; CDR3: CASSKASDRVRETQYF; DNA: TGTGCCAGCAGCAAAGCCTCGGACAGGGTACGGGAGACCCAGTACTTC
J: TRBJ1-4; size: NA; length: 16; V: TRBV7-9; D: NA; CDR3: CASSPRWGGSSEKLFF; DNA: TGTGCCAGCAGCCCTAGATGGGGGGGGAGTTCGGAAAAACTGTTTTTT
J: TRBJ2-7; size: many; length: 15; V: TRBV19; D: NA; CDR3: CASSTRPAGVHEQYF; DNA: TGTGCCAGTAGTACGAGGCCCGCGGGTGTCCACGAGCAGTACTTC
J: TRBJ1-2; size: NA; length: 14; V: TRBV2; D: TRBD1; CDR3: CASRETGGAGGYTF; DNA: TGTGCCAGCAGGGAGACAGGGGGCGCCGGGGGCTACACCTTC
J: TRBJ2-7; size: NA; length: 15; V: TRBV11-2; D: NA; CDR3: CASSLGSGAIYEQYF; DNA: TGTGCCAGCAGCTTAGGCTCAGGGGCGATCTACGAGCAGTACTTC
J: TRBJ1-2; size: NA; length: 14; V: TRBV19; D: NA; CDR3: CASSVTTGWDGYTF; DNA: TGTGCCAGTAGTGTCACCACGGGGTGGGATGGCTACACCTTC
J: TRBJ2-1; size: NA; length: 16; V: TRBV7-9; D: NA; CDR3: CASSPPGGPSYNEQFF; DNA: TGTGCCAGCAGCCCCCCCGGGGGGCCTTCCTACAATGAGCAGTTCTTC
J: TRBJ2-3; size: NA; length: 18; V: TRBV7-9; D: TRBD2; CDR3: CASSTIPRGLAITDTQYF; DNA: TGTGCCAGCAGCACTATCCCACGGGGACTAGCTATCACAGATACGCAGTATTTT
J: TRBJ2-7; size: NA; length: 11; V: TRBV28; D: NA; CDR3: CASSFGGFPHF; DNA: TGTGCCAGCAGTTTTGGGGGGTTTCCCCACTTC
J: TRBJ2-2; size: NA; length: 13; V: TRBV5-4; D: TRBD1; CDR3: CASSPTGAGELFF; DNA: TGTGCCAGCAGCCCGACAGGGGCCGGGGAGCTGTTTTTT
J: TRBJ2-2; size: few; length: 15; V: TRBV7-9; D: TRBD2; CDR3: CASSPRGVNTGELFF; DNA: TGTGCCAGCAGCCCGCGGGGGGTTAACACCGGGGAGCTGTTTTTT
J: TRBJ2-1; size: NA; length: 15; V: TRBV2; D: TRBD2; CDR3: CASKRGAGEYNEQFF; DNA: TGTGCCAGTAAACGTGGGGCGGGGGAATACAATGAGCAGTTCTTC